The rows below give T cell receptor beta chains drawn from one sample of a study of blood T cell repertoires in COVID-19. Profiled with immunoSEQ multiplex PCR; TCRdb holds only in-frame clones, not every one. The sample carries some 510,000 clones, around 89% recorded once. The material sequenced was PBMCs or T cells enriched from blood (not recorded which). These receptors all stem from a woman in her 40s who had recovered from COVID-19. Each CDR3 is given with its conserved first and last residue. Each record gives: J gene, V gene, CDR3 protein.

TRBJ1-6 TRBV9 CASSARQGGEVPLHF
TRBJ2-5 TRBV19 CATGIRHQETQYF
TRBJ2-7 TRBV7-2 CASSLGLQSYEQYF
TRBJ2-5 TRBV9 CASSVSPRGHLQETQYF
TRBJ2-7 TRBV6-5 CASSYGTTGIYEQYF
TRBJ1-3 TRBV19 CATQWDTSGNTIYF
TRBJ2-7 TRBV24-1 CATSDTLSYEQYF
TRBJ2-2 TRBV12-2 CASRPRGGELFF
TRBJ1-2 TRBV11-2 CASSPRAGVLGTF
TRBJ2-7 TRBV20-1 CSASRRGRTYEQYF
TRBJ2-5 TRBV20-1 CSASLLAGDQETQYF
TRBJ2-7 TRBV6-5 CASSRLGGYEQYF
TRBJ1-2 TRBV9 CASSVGRVPYGYTF
TRBJ2-7 TRBV6-4 CASSQWGGSYEQYF
TRBJ1-5 TRBV28 CASSSDRATMQPQHF
TRBJ2-1 TRBV3-1/TRBV3-2 CASSRGRARNEQFF
TRBJ2-5 TRBV30 CAWRGLAGGRGETQYF
TRBJ1-6 TRBV6-6 CASSYRGRYSPLHF
TRBJ2-2 TRBV18 CASSPLRDSLANTGELFF
TRBJ1-2 TRBV2 CASTRLQGYYGYTF
TRBJ1-1 TRBV7-2 CASSFRGNTEAFF
TRBJ2-1 TRBV19 CASSILAGVGNEQFF
TRBJ2-2 TRBV4-1 CASSQGTLGLDPGELFF
TRBJ1-2 TRBV11-3 CASSSTGTEYGYTF
TRBJ1-2 TRBV12-3/TRBV12-4 CASSLGTAGYTF
TRBJ2-7 TRBV7-8 CASSLVAGTDVYEQYF
TRBJ2-2 TRBV9 CASSAIAGPNTGELFF
TRBJ1-4 TRBV6-5 CASAMFAGREKLFF
TRBJ1-4 TRBV5-1 CASSSGSGGAVEKLFF
TRBJ1-5 TRBV7-9 CASSVGQGHQPQHF
TRBJ2-7 TRBV6-5 CASSYSGSPYEQYF
TRBJ1-3 TRBV15 CATSRESGNSGNTIYF
TRBJ1-5 TRBV6-5 CATRTVSNQPQHF
TRBJ2-3 TRBV7-2 CASSPPRTGGTDTQYF
TRBJ2-5 TRBV3-1/TRBV3-2 CASSPPLVAGEETQYF
TRBJ1-2 TRBV7-9 CASSLASGEGYGYTF
TRBJ1-1 TRBV9 CASSPRDRAEAFF
TRBJ2-7 TRBV7-2 CASSLLAGDIYEQYF
TRBJ2-2 TRBV27 CASSLDTRGANTGELFF
TRBJ1-5 TRBV7-8 CASSPRTGMQPQHF
TRBJ2-1 TRBV19 CASSNRQGILENEQFF
TRBJ2-7 TRBV19 CASKANSGRGGEQYF
TRBJ2-1 TRBV7-2 CASSLLSGGFDEQFF
TRBJ2-7 TRBV9 CASSVEPSGYEQYF
TRBJ2-1 TRBV19 CASSKWEGHPSYNEQFF
TRBJ1-2 TRBV15 CATSRGQLEGYTF
TRBJ2-7 TRBV19 CASSISSSYEQYF
TRBJ2-1 TRBV13 CASSSRAPEQFF
TRBJ1-1 TRBV6-5 CASRTTPPEYTEAFF
TRBJ2-1 TRBV11-3 CASSPSLGGPYNEQFF
TRBJ1-5 TRBV7-2 CASSADRLNNQPQHF
TRBJ2-7 TRBV6-2/TRBV6-3 CASSGGAYEQYF
TRBJ1-1 TRBV19 CASSRQGRRTEAFF
TRBJ1-4 TRBV18 CASSLRRDRGQVVGKLFF